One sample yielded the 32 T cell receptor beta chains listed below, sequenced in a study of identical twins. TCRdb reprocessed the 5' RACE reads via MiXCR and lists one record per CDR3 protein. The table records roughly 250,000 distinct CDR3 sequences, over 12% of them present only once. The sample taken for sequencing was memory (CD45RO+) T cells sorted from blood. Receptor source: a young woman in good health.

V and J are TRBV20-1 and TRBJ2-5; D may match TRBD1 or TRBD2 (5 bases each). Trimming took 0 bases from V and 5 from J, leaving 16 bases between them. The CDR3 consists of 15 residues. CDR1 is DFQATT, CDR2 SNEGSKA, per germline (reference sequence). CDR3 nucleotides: TGCAGTGCTAGAGATATGGGCAGGGACCCGGAGACCCAGTACTTC. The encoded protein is CSARDMGRDPETQYF.

The CDR3 DNA is TGTGCCAGCAGTTTACGAGGGCCTGGGGCCAACGTCCTGACTTTC. Its protein product is CASSLRGPGANVLTF. V is TRBV12-3 or TRBV12-4 and J is TRBJ2-6; TRBD2 might be the D (5 bases). V gave up 2 bases and J gave up 2 bases, with 7 bases separating them. CDR3 length equals 15 residues.

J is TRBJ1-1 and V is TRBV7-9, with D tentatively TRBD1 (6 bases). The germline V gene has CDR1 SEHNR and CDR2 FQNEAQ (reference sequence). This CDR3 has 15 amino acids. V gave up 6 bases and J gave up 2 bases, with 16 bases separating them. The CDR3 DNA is TGTGCCAGCAGTCCTCAGGACAGTAAAAACACTGAAGCTTTCTTT. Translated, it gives CASSPQDSKNTEAFF.

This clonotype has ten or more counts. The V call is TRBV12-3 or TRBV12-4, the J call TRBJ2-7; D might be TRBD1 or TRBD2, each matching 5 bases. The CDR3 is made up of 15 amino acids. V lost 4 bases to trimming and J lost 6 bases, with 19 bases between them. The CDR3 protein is CASSWQGVSWGEQYF. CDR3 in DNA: TGTGCCAGCAGTTGGCAGGGAGTGTCATGGGGCGAGCAGTACTTC.

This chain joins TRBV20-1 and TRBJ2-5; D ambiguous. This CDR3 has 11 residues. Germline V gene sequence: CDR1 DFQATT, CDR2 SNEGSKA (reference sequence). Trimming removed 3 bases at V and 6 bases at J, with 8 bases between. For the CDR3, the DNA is TGCAGTGCTAGGCCTGTGCAGACCCAGTACTTC. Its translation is CSARPVQTQYF.

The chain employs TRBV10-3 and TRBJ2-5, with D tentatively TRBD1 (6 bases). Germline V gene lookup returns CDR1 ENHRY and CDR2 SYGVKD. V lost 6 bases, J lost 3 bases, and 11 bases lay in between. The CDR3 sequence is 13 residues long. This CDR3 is CAISPTGEETQYF. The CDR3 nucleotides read TGTGCCATCAGCCCGACAGGAGAAGAGACCCAGTACTTC.

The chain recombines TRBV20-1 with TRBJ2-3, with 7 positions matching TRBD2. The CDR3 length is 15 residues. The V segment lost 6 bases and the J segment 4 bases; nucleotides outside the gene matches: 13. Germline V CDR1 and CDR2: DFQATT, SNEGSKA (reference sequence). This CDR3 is CSAPPYRAGADTQYF. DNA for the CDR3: TGCAGTGCCCCCCCCTATCGGGCGGGGGCAGATACGCAGTATTTT.

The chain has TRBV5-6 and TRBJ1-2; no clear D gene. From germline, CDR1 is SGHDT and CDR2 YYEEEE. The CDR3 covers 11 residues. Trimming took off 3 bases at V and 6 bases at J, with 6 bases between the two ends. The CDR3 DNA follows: TGTGCCAGCAGCTCCCTCGATGGCTACACCTTC. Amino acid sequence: CASSSLDGYTF.

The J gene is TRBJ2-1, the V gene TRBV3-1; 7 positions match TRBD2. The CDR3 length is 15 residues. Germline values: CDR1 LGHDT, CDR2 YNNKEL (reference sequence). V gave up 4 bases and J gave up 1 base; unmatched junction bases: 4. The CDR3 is CASSPYGGSYNEQFF. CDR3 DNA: TGTGCCAGCAGCCCTTACGGGGGGTCCTACAATGAGCAGTTCTTC.

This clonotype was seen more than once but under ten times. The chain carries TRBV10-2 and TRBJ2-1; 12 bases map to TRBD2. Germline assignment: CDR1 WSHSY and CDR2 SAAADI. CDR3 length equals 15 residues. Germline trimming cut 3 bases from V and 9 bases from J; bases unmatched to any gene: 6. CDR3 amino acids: CASSDTSGRRGEQFF. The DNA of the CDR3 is TGCGCCAGCAGTGATACTAGCGGGAGGAGGGGTGAGCAGTTCTTC.

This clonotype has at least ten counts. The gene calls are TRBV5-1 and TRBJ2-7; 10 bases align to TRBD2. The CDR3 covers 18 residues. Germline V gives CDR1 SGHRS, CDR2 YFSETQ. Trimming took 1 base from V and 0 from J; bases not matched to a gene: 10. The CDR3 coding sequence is TGCGCCAGCAGCTTGCAACCAGAACTAGCGGGGATCTCCTACGAGCAGTACTTC. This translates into CASSLQPELAGISYEQYF.

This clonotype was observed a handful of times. This CDR3 reads CASSPGRGQETQYF. The CDR3 region has the DNA TGTGCCAGCAGCCCCGGGCGGGGCCAAGAGACCCAGTACTTC. The chain couples TRBV5-8 to TRBJ2-5; tentatively, D is TRBD2 (6 bases). With 4 bases removed from V and 1 base from J, the gap between germline ends came to 11 bases. The CDR3 consists of 14 residues. CDR1 is SGHTS and CDR2 is YDEGEE in the germline V gene.

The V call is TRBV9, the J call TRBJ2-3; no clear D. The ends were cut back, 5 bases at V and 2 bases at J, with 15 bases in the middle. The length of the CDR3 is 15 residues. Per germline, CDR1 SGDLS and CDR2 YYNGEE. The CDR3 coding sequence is TGTGCCAGCAGTCCATTCGGCTCTTACACAGATACGCAGTATTTT. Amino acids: CASSPFGSYTDTQYF.

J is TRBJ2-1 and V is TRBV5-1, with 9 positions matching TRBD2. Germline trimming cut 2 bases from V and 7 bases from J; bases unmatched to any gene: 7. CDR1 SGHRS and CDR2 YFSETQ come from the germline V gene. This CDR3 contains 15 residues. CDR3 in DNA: TGCGCCAGCAGCTTTCTTGGCGGGGGGGGGAATGAGCAGTTCTTC. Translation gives CASSFLGGGGNEQFF. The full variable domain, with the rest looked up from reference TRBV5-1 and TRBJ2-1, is KAGVTQTPRYLIKTRGQQVTLSCSPISGHRSVSWYQQTPGQGLQFLFEYFSETQRNKGNFPGRFSGRQFSNSRSEMNVSTLELGDSALYLCASSFLGGGGNEQFFGPGTRLTVL.

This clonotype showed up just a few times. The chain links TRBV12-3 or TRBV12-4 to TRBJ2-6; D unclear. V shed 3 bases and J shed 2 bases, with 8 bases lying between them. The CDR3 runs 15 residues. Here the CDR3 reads CASSFGLTGANVLTF. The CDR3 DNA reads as TGTGCCAGCAGTTTCGGCCTGACTGGGGCCAACGTCCTGACTTTC.

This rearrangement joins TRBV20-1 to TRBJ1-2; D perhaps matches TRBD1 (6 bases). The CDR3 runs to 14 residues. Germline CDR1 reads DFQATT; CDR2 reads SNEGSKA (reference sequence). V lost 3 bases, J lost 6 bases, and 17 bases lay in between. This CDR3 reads CSASRGGPGDGYTF. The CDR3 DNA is TGCAGTGCTAGTAGGGGGGGCCCGGGAGATGGCTACACCTTC.

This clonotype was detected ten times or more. The DNA of the CDR3 is TGCAGTGCTAGGAGGGCAGGGGAGGACTATGGCTACACCTTC. Its protein is CSARRAGEDYGYTF. V and J are TRBV20-1 and TRBJ1-2, with TRBD1 as a possible D gene (6 bases). Trimming cost V 3 bases and J 3 bases, with 14 bases left between them. CDR1 DFQATT and CDR2 SNEGSKA come from the germline V gene (reference sequence). The CDR3 is 14 residues long.

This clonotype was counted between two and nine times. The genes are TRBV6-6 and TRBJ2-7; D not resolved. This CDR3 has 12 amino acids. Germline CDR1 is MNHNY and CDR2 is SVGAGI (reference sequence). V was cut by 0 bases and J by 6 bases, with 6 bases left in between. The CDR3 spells CASSYSPTEQYF. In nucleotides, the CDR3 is TGTGCCAGCAGTTACTCCCCGACCGAGCAGTACTTC.

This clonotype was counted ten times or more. CDR3: CASGDSYNEQFF. The CDR3 region has the DNA TGTGCCAGCGGCGACAGCTACAATGAGCAGTTCTTC. This chain links TRBV11-3 with TRBJ2-1, with D possibly matching TRBD1 (5 bases). Trimming cost V 8 bases and J 3 bases, with 8 bases left between them. The CDR3 sequence is 12 residues long. CDR1 and CDR2 (germline): SGHNT, YENEEA.

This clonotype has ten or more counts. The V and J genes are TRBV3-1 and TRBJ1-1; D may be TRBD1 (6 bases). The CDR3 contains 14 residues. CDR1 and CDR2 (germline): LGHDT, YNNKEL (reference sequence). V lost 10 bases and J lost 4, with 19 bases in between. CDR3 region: CAITDSASGTEAFF. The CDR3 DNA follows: TGTGCCATAACGGACAGCGCCTCGGGCACTGAAGCTTTCTTT.

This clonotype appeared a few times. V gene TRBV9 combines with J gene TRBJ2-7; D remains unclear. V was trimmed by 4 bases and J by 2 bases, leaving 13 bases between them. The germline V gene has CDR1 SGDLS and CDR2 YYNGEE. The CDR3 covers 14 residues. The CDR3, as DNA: TGTGCCAGCAGCCCCAGGACGGACCCCTACGAGCAGTACTTC. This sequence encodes CASSPRTDPYEQYF.

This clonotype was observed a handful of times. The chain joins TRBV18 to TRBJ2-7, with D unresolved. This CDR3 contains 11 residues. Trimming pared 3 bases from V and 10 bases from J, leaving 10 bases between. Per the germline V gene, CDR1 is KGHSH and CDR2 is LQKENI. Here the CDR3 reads CASSPGRPQYF. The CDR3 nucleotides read TGTGCCAGCTCACCTGGCCGCCCTCAGTACTTC.

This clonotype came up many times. DNA of the CDR3: TGTGCCACCACCAGTAGCATGAACACTGAAGCTTTCTTT. It codes for CATTSSMNTEAFF. The genes are TRBV10-3 and TRBJ1-1; D is ambiguous. V was trimmed by 10 bases and J by 0 bases, leaving 12 bases between them. The germline CDR1 and CDR2 sequences are ENHRY and SYGVKD. The CDR3 spans 13 residues.

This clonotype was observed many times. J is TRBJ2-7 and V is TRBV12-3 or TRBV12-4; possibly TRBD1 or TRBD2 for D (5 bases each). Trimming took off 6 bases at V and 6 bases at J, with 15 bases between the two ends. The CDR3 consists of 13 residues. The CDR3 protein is CASSPEGTPEQYF. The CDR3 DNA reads TGTGCCAGCAGCCCCGAGGGGACGCCCGAGCAGTACTTC.

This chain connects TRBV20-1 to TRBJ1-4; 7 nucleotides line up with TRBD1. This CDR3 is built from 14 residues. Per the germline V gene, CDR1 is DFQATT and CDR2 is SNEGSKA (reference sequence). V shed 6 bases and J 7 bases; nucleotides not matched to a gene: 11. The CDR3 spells CSAVPGTVGEKLFF. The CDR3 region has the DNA TGCAGTGCCGTCCCCGGGACAGTGGGTGAAAAACTGTTTTTT.

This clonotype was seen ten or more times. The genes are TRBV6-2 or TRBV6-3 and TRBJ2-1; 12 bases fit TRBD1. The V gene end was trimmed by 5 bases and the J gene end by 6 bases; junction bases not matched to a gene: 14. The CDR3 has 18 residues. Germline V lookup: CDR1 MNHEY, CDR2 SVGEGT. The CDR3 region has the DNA TGTGCCAGCAGTCATAGCGGGTCCGGGACAGGGGGCATCAATGAGCAGTTCTTC. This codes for CASSHSGSGTGGINEQFF.

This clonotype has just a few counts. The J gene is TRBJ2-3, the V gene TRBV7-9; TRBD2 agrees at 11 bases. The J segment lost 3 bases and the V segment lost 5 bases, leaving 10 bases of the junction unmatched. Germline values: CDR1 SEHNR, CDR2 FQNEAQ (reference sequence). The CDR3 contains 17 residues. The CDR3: CASSPSGGSLRTDTQYF. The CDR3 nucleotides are TGTGCCAGCAGCCCTAGCGGGGGGTCCCTAAGGACAGATACGCAGTATTTT.

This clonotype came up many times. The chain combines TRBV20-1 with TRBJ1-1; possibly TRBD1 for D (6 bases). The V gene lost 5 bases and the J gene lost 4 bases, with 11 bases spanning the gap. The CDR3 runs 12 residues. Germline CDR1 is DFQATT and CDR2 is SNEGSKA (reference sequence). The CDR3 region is CSAAQGGTEAFF. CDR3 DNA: TGCAGTGCTGCACAGGGAGGCACTGAAGCTTTCTTT.

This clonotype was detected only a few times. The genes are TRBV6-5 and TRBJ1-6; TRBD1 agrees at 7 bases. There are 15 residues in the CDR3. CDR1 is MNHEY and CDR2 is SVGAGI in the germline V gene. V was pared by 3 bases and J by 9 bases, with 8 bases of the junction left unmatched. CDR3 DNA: TGTGCCAGCAGTTATTTGGGACAGAATATTTCACCCCTCCACTTT. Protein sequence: CASSYLGQNISPLHF.

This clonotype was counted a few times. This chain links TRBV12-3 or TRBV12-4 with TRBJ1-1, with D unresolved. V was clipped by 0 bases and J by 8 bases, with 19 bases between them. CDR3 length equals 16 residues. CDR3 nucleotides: TGTGCCAGCAGTTTAGCGCAGGTAGCAGGCCCGAGCGAAGCTTTCTTT. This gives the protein CASSLAQVAGPSEAFF.

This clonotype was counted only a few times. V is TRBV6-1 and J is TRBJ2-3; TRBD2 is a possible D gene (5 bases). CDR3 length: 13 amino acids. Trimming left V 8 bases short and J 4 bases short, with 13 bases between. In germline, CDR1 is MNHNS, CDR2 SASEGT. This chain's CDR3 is CASLGVVSDTQYF. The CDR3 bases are TGTGCCAGCCTCGGGGTAGTTTCAGATACGCAGTATTTT.

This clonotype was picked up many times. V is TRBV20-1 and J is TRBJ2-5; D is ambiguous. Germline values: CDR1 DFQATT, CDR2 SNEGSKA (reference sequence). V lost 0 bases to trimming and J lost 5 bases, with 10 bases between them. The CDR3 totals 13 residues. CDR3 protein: CSARDPRAETQYF. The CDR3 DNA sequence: TGCAGTGCTAGAGATCCCCGGGCCGAGACCCAGTACTTC.